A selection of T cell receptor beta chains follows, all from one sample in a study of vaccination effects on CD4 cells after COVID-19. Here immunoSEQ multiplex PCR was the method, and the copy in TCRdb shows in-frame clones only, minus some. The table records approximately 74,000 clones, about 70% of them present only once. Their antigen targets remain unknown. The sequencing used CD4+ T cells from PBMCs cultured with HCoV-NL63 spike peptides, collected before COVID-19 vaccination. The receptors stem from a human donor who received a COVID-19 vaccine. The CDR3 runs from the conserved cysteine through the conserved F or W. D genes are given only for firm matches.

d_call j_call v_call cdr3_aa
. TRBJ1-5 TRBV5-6 CASSLGGVFSNQPQHF
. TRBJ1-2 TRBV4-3 CASSHPGLPGGYTF
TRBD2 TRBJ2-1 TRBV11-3 CASSASGILKKGEQFF
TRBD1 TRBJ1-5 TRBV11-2 CASSLAGGRQPQHF
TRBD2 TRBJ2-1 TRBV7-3 CASSLTFGAGGYNEQFF
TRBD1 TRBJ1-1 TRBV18 CASSPVTGIHEAFF
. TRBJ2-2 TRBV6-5 CASSSSTGELFF
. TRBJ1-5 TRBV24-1 CATSDRQEQPQHF
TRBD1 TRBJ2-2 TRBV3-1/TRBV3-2 CASSQGDRSPNTGELFF
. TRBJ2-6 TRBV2 CASSVGVSGANVLTF
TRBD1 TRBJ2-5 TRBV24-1 CATSDRTGKETQYF
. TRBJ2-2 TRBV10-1 CASKGSPPRGTGELFF
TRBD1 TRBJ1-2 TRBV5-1 CASSIPGSGGRDGYTF
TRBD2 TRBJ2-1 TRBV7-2 CASSPGRGGSYNEQFF
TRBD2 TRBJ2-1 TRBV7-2 CASSLTSTSGGANEQFF
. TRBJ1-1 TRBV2 CASSETALNTEAFF
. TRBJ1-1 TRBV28 CASMRFSMNTEAFF
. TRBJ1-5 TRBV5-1 CARVSDRYSNQPQHF
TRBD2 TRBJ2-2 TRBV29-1 CSVGQTSGGAGTGELFF
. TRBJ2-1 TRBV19 CASSMRVFNEQFF
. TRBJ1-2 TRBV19 CASSIDRSQNYGYTF